This record covers a single T cell receptor (beta chain). TCRdb's table, derived via immunoSEQ multiplex PCR, lists solely in-frame clones and lacks some. The sample holds tens of thousands of clones; roughly 82% are singletons and the top ten take roughly a fifth. This CDR3 spans 14 amino acids. In germline, CDR1 is SGHDT, CDR2 YYEEEE. V lost 0 bases and J lost 4, with 8 bases in between. This sample stems from a study of a mutant IDH1 vaccine in newly diagnosed glioma. Study-level information: Sex distribution of treated patients was about 60% male and roughly 40% female; mean age was 40.4 years. Most patients had received both radiotherapy and temozolomide, the prior options being radiotherapy, temozolomide, or both.

The time point here: baseline, week 1 (first vaccination visit). The treatment: pre-vaccination baseline after standard-of-care therapy. New IDH1-mutant, ATRX-lost WHO grade 3 or 4 astrocytomas occurred in donors. This sequence joins TRBV5-6 and TRBJ1-3; D might be TRBD1 (5 bases). This clonotype originated in a man aged 30 to 45 with glioma. Sequencing was performed on PBMCs, taken from a glioma patient treated with radiotherapy, temozolomide or both. The DNA for the CDR3 is TGTGCCAGCAGCTTGGGGGGGAACGGAAACACCATATATTTT. It yields the protein CASSLGGNGNTIYF.